The 22 T cell receptor beta chains in this list originate from one sample, sequenced in a study of cytomegalovirus exposure and HLA in healthy donors. The PCR was carried out with 60 Vbeta primers and 13 Jbeta primers. The assay was immunoSEQ multiplex PCR, and TCRdb's table has in-frame clones only and misses some. The table lists around 79,000 clones, over 65% of them singletons. The sample taken for sequencing was PBMCs. The receptors here all came from a middle-aged woman in good health and CMV-seropositive.

This clone occurred many times. This sequence joins TRBV7-3 and TRBJ1-5; a weak D match, TRBD1 (6 bases). Trimming took 5 bases from V and 4 from J, leaving 9 bases between them. Per the germline V gene, CDR1 is SGHTA and CDR2 is FQGTGA. The CDR3 runs to 13 residues. The chain's CDR3 is CASSIGTNQPQHF. In DNA form, the CDR3 reads TGTGCCAGCAGCATAGGGACAAATCAGCCCCAGCATTTT. The full variable domain, rest sourced from reference TRBV7-3 and TRBJ1-5, is GAGVSQTPSNKVTEKGKYVELRCDPISGHTALYWYRQSLGQGPEFLIYFQGTGAADDSGLPNDRFFAVRPEGSVSTLKIQRTERGDSAVYLCASSIGTNQPQHFGDGTRLSIL.

This chain joins TRBV4-1 and TRBJ2-5; perhaps TRBD1 as D (6 bases). Germline CDR1 and CDR2: MGHRA and YSYEKL. V lost 0 bases to trimming and J lost 2 bases, with 13 bases between them. The CDR3 extends over 16 amino acids. CDR3 residues: CASSQDWYGTQETQYF. The CDR3 DNA reads as TGCGCCAGCAGCCAAGACTGGTACGGGACACAAGAGACCCAGTACTTC.

Only a few counts were recorded for this clone. The chain couples TRBV28 to TRBJ2-7, with 11 nucleotides matching TRBD1. CDR1 and CDR2 from the germline V gene are MDHEN and SYDVKM. This CDR3 region has 19 residues. V lost 5 bases, J lost 0 bases, and 15 bases stayed unmatched. CDR3 DNA: TGTGCCAGCAGTCGGGACAGGGGGGCTCTAGCGGGACTCTCCTACGAGCAGTACTTC. This codes for CASSRDRGALAGLSYEQYF.

V usage is TRBV9 and J usage is TRBJ2-1; D may be TRBD2 (5 bases). Per germline, CDR1 SGDLS and CDR2 YYNGEE. Trimming stripped 3 bases from V and 0 bases from J, with 13 bases between. The CDR3 is 16 residues long. CDR3 nucleotide sequence: TGTGCCAGCAGCGCCCGCGGGCAGAGCTCCTACAATGAGCAGTTCTTC. Translation: CASSARGQSSYNEQFF.

This rearrangement joins TRBV6-1 to TRBJ2-3; the match to TRBD2 covers 7 bases. Germline loops: CDR1 MNHNS, CDR2 SASEGT. The CDR3 length is 14 residues. The junction had 7 bases not matched to a gene; V was cut back by 6 bases and J by 4 bases. In DNA, the CDR3 is TGTGCCAGCAGCGGACTAGGGTGGGCAGATACGCAGTATTTT. As protein: CASSGLGWADTQYF.

The genes are TRBV6-5 and TRBJ2-7; TRBD1 is a possible D gene (7 bases). V was pared by 6 bases and J by 3 bases, with 18 bases between. Germline V gene data show CDR1 as MNHEY and CDR2 as SVGAGI. CDR3 length equals 15 residues. CDR3 sequence reads: CASSPQGRGVYEQYF. For the CDR3, the DNA is TGTGCCAGCAGCCCACAGGGGCGCGGGGTCTACGAGCAGTACTTC.

The rearrangement joins TRBV14 to TRBJ2-1; TRBD1 aligns across 7 bases. V shed 3 bases, J shed 9 bases, and the junction held 5 bases outside the gene matches. The CDR3 length is 13 residues. Per germline, CDR1 SGHDN and CDR2 FVKESK. The CDR3 loop is CASSQRQGSEQFF. The CDR3 region has the DNA TGTGCCAGCAGCCAGCGACAGGGTTCTGAGCAGTTCTTC.

The chain joins TRBV5-8 to TRBJ1-6; D is possibly TRBD1 (6 bases). There are 15 residues in the CDR3. V gave up 3 bases and J gave up 7 bases, with 14 bases separating them. Germline V lookup: CDR1 SGHTS, CDR2 YDEGEE. The CDR3 loop is CASSYSDRSNSPLHF. CDR3 nucleotides: TGTGCCAGCAGCTATAGCGACAGGAGCAATTCACCCCTCCACTTT.

The chain uses TRBV19 and TRBJ2-5; 7 bases map to TRBD1. This CDR3 has 15 amino acids. CDR1 and CDR2 from the germline V gene are LNHDA and SQIVND (reference sequence). The J segment lost 1 base and the V segment lost 3 bases, leaving 5 bases of the junction unmatched. Here the CDR3 DNA reads TGTGCCAGTAGTATTTTTGGGGACAGCCAAGAGACCCAGTACTTC. This codes for CASSIFGDSQETQYF. Looking up the rest from reference TRBV19 and TRBJ2-5 gives the full variable domain: DGGITQSPKYLFRKEGQNVTLSCEQNLNHDAMYWYRQDPGQGLRLIYYSQIVNDFQKGDIAEGYSVSREKKESFPLTVTSAQKNPTAFYLCASSIFGDSQETQYFGPGTRLLVL.

This chain connects TRBV5-1 to TRBJ2-1; D is possibly TRBD2 (7 bases). V lost 0 bases and J 10 bases, leaving 17 bases between the germline ends. This CDR3 is built from 15 residues. Per the germline V gene, CDR1 is SGHRS and CDR2 is YFSETQ. The CDR3 sequence is CASSLGTGGQGEQFF. The CDR3 bases are TGCGCCAGCAGCTTGGGGACCGGGGGGCAGGGCGAGCAGTTCTTC.

The gene calls are TRBV28 and TRBJ2-7, with 8 bases identical to TRBD1. This CDR3 spans 15 amino acids. CDR1 is MDHEN, CDR2 SYDVKM, per germline. V was clipped by 5 bases and J by 2 bases; unmatched bases: 8. The CDR3: CASSDPGTGTYEQYF. The CDR3 bases are TGTGCCAGCAGTGACCCCGGGACAGGTACCTACGAGCAGTACTTC.

The chain employs TRBV6-1 and TRBJ1-1; maybe TRBD1 (6 bases). CDR1 and CDR2 (germline): MNHNS, SASEGT. CDR3 length: 17 amino acids. Trimming took 3 bases from V and 0 from J, leaving 17 bases between them. DNA for the CDR3: TGTGCCAGCAGTGACAGGCACCCAGGACAGTTGAACACTGAAGCTTTCTTT. Its protein is CASSDRHPGQLNTEAFF.

The chain uses TRBV28 and TRBJ1-2; 12 bases fit TRBD1. CDR3 size: 15 residues. V gave up 4 bases and J gave up 8 bases; unmatched junction bases: 8. The germline gives CDR1 MDHEN, CDR2 SYDVKM. The CDR3 nucleotides are TGTGCCAGCAGTTCGGGGGGACAGGGGGCGCGGGGCTACACCTTC. It translates to CASSSGGQGARGYTF.

This clone was found once. The chain recombines TRBV9 with TRBJ1-1, with unresolved D. V lost 1 base and J lost 1, with 8 bases in between. The length of the CDR3 is 14 residues. Germline assignment: CDR1 SGDLS and CDR2 YYNGEE. The CDR3 DNA is TGTGCCAGCAGCGTAAGTCCACAGAACACTGAAGCTTTCTTT. It specifies CASSVSPQNTEAFF.

The chain combines TRBV19 with TRBJ2-2, with D unclear. Trimming took 5 bases from V and 4 from J, leaving 2 bases between them. From germline, CDR1 is LNHDA and CDR2 SQIVND (reference sequence). This CDR3 has 11 amino acids. As DNA, the CDR3 is TGTGCCAGTAGTCTCACCGGGGAGCTGTTTTTT. This encodes CASSLTGELFF.

This chain connects TRBV4-3 to TRBJ2-2; 14 positions agree with TRBD2. Germline V gives CDR1 LGHNA, CDR2 YSLEER. This CDR3 spans 19 amino acids. The junction had 7 bases not matched to a gene; V was cut back by 2 bases and J by 2 bases. The CDR3 loop is CASSQPGTSGGDNTGELFF. In nucleotides, the CDR3 is TGCGCCAGCAGCCAACCGGGGACTAGCGGGGGAGATAACACCGGGGAGCTGTTTTTT.

The chain is built from TRBV10-1 and TRBJ2-1, with 8 bases lining up with TRBD1. V gave up 5 bases and J gave up 8 bases; unmatched junction bases: 8. There are 14 residues in the CDR3. Germline assignment: CDR1 WNHNN and CDR2 SYGVQD (reference sequence). DNA of the CDR3: TGCGCCAGCAGTCCGGCCAGGGGGCATGATGAGCAGTTCTTC. Residues: CASSPARGHDEQFF.

CDR3 amino acids: CASSLFRLAGGGDTQYF. The DNA of the CDR3 is TGTGCCAGCAGTTTATTTAGACTAGCGGGAGGCGGGGATACGCAGTATTTT. V usage is TRBV27 and J usage is TRBJ2-3, with 13 bases aligning to TRBD2. J gave up 6 bases and V 1 base, and 7 bases lay outside the gene matches. Germline CDR1 reads MNHEY; CDR2 reads SMNVEV (reference sequence). CDR3 length: 17 amino acids.

This rearrangement joins TRBV29-1 to TRBJ2-3; a possible D gene is TRBD2 (6 bases). CDR1 is SQVTM, CDR2 ANQGSEA, per germline. The V end lost 0 bases, the J end lost 4 bases, and 17 bases lay between the germline ends. The CDR3 loop spans 16 amino acids. In DNA, the CDR3 is TGCAGCGTTGAAGATCTGAGGGTGGGGGAGGCAGATACGCAGTATTTT. Translation: CSVEDLRVGEADTQYF.

This clone occurred once. The chain couples TRBV4-3 to TRBJ2-3; no definite D call. The CDR3 has 19 amino acids. Trimming removed 2 bases from V and 8 bases from J, with 29 bases in between. In germline, CDR1 is LGHNA, CDR2 YSLEER. The CDR3 bases are TGCGCCAGCAGCCAAATAAAGGCACGGAGTTTTCTAGGATGTTGTACGCAGTATTTT. It is translated as CASSQIKARSFLGCCTQYF.

This chain links TRBV30 with TRBJ1-6; D call uncertain. V was clipped by 5 bases and J by 4 bases, with 9 bases between them. CDR3 size: 13 residues. From germline, CDR1 is GTSNPN and CDR2 SVGIG (reference sequence). The CDR3 spells CAWSREYNSPLHF. In DNA form, the CDR3 reads TGTGCCTGGTCGAGAGAATATAATTCACCCCTCCACTTT.

This sequence joins TRBV10-3 and TRBJ1-1; no reliable D call. In germline, CDR1 is ENHRY, CDR2 SYGVKD. The V end lost 3 bases, the J end lost 0 bases, and 8 bases lay between the germline ends. The CDR3 runs 14 residues. This CDR3 is CAISEVNMNTEAFF. The CDR3 region has the DNA TGTGCCATCAGTGAAGTGAACATGAACACTGAAGCTTTCTTT.